These T cell receptor beta chains were read from a single sample in a study of CD8+ T cells in alopecia areata. Profiled with immunoSEQ multiplex PCR; TCRdb holds only in-frame clones, not every one. This sample has 90,000 to 120,000 clones; around 55% occur once, and the top ten carry 20% to 25%. Sequenced: CD8+ T cells sorted from blood. The receptors were sampled from a human donor in good health. Both conserved end residues are part of each CDR3. The D gene is left open where the match is weak. A row's size may be missing; if present it is once, few, many or a size class.

TRBJ2-5,TRBD1,TRBV6-6,.,CASRDREIQETQYF,TGTGCCAGCAGGGACAGGGAGATTCAAGAGACCCAGTACTTC
TRBJ2-2,.,TRBV19,.,CASSTGGGRFAGELFF,TGTGCCAGTAGTACTGGGGGGGGCCGTTTTGCCGGGGAGCTGTTTTTT
TRBJ2-7,TRBD1,TRBV25-1,once,CASSDRGRPYEQYF,TGTGCCAGCAGTGACAGGGGGCGACCGTACGAGCAGTACTTC
TRBJ2-2,.,TRBV28,few,CASSPTGTFTGELFF,TGTGCCAGCAGTCCCACCGGGACATTCACCGGGGAGCTGTTTTTT
TRBJ2-3,TRBD1,TRBV30,.,CAVNTDRGFVDTQYF,TGTGCCGTAAACACGGACAGGGGGTTCGTAGATACGCAGTATTTT
TRBJ1-2,TRBD1,TRBV19,.,CASTTGGGGYTF,TGTGCCAGTACCACAGGGGGCGGAGGCTACACCTTC
TRBJ2-3,TRBD1,TRBV13,few,CASARDRGTDTQYF,TGTGCCAGCGCCCGGGACAGGGGGACAGATACGCAGTATTTT
TRBJ1-3,.,TRBV5-6,.,CASSLETGLSGNTIYF,TGTGCCAGCAGCTTGGAGACGGGGCTATCCGGAAACACCATATATTTT
TRBJ1-1,TRBD1,TRBV28,.,CASSMTGFYNSNTEAFF,TGTGCCAGCAGCATGACAGGGTTCTACAATTCGAACACTGAAGCTTTCTTT
TRBJ1-4,TRBD1,TRBV25-1,.,CASSESGGTGENEKLFF,TGTGCCAGCAGTGAATCCGGGGGGACAGGGGAAAATGAAAAACTGTTTTTT
TRBJ2-5,.,TRBV4-1,.,CASSQDPLGQIKETQYF,TGCGCCAGCAGCCAAGACCCCCTAGGACAGATAAAAGAGACCCAGTACTTC
TRBJ1-1,.,TRBV2,.,CASSGTSRVGMNTEAFF,TGTGCCAGCAGTGGTACCTCGAGGGTTGGAATGAACACTGAAGCTTTCTTT
TRBJ1-2,.,TRBV14,.,CASSPGTNYGYTF,TGTGCCAGCAGCCCGGGAACTAACTATGGCTACACCTTC
TRBJ2-7,.,TRBV6-5,.,CASSLGVFSYEQYF,TGTGCCAGCAGTCTAGGGGTCTTTTCCTACGAGCAGTACTTC
TRBJ2-1,.,TRBV15,once,CATSRDPAGRSYNEQFF,TGTGCCACCAGCAGAGATCCGGCGGGGAGATCCTACAATGAGCAGTTCTTC
TRBJ2-5,.,TRBV9,.,CASSPGVQGQETQYF,TGTGCCAGCAGCCCGGGCGTGCAGGGTCAAGAGACCCAGTACTTC
TRBJ2-7,.,TRBV6-4,.,CASSTLPQGGDEQYF,TGTGCCAGCAGTACACTTCCACAGGGGGGGGACGAGCAGTACTTC
TRBJ1-2,.,TRBV7-9,.,CASSLASDGAYGYTF,TGTGCCAGCAGCTTAGCCTCAGATGGGGCCTATGGCTACACCTTC
TRBJ1-6,.,TRBV15,.,CATSRASYNSPLHF,TGTGCCACCAGCAGGGCCTCCTATAATTCACCCCTCCACTTT
TRBJ2-7,.,TRBV13,.,CASSLARGAGSEQYF,TGTGCCAGCAGCTTAGCGAGGGGAGCTGGGAGCGAGCAGTACTTC
TRBJ1-6,.,TRBV27,.,CASSSGWQWGSPLHF,TGTGCCAGCAGTTCTGGATGGCAGTGGGGTTCACCCCTCCACTTT
TRBJ2-3,.,TRBV13,.,CASSPDGRGKDTQYF,TGTGCCAGCAGCCCGGATGGCAGGGGAAAAGATACGCAGTATTTT
TRBJ2-1,.,TRBV6-1,few,CASSESGDGGGHEQFF,TGTGCCAGCAGTGAATCAGGGGATGGAGGAGGCCATGAGCAGTTCTTC
TRBJ2-5,.,TRBV7-2,few,CASSLGQGQETQYF,TGTGCCAGCAGCTTAGGGCAGGGCCAAGAGACCCAGTACTTC
TRBJ1-2,.,TRBV18,.,CASLDPRGGYGYTF,TGTGCCAGCTTGGACCCCCGCGGGGGATATGGCTACACCTTC
TRBJ2-6,.,TRBV2,.,CASSAIPYETDSGANVLTF,TGTGCCAGCAGTGCTATACCTTACGAGACAGACTCTGGGGCCAACGTCCTGACTTTC
TRBJ1-2,.,TRBV5-1,.,CASSFGTGGIYGYTF,TGCGCCAGCAGCTTCGGGACCGGGGGAATCTATGGCTACACCTTC
TRBJ1-2,.,TRBV7-9,.,CASSPSTGDVYGYTF,TGTGCCAGCAGCCCATCGACAGGAGACGTCTATGGCTACACCTTC
TRBJ1-4,.,TRBV4-1,.,CASSLIEYEKLFF,TGCGCCAGCAGCCTCATTGAATATGAAAAACTGTTTTTT
TRBJ1-5,.,TRBV9,.,CASSVEIQQDSNQPQHF,TGTGCCAGCAGCGTAGAGATCCAACAGGACTCCAATCAGCCCCAGCATTTT
TRBJ2-2,.,TRBV4-1,.,CASSRQGRAGELFF,TGCGCCAGCAGCCGACAGGGGAGGGCCGGGGAGCTGTTTTTT
TRBJ2-1,TRBD1,TRBV13,.,CASSSRDRFYNEQFF,TGTGCCAGCAGCTCCCGGGACAGGTTTTACAATGAGCAGTTCTTC
TRBJ1-6,.,TRBV19,few,CASSIAGSSYNSPLHF,TGTGCCAGTAGCATCGCGGGGAGCTCCTATAATTCACCCCTCCACTTT
TRBJ2-3,.,TRBV9,.,CASSVDGGYGTDTQYF,TGTGCCAGCAGCGTAGACGGGGGCTACGGCACAGATACGCAGTATTTT
TRBJ2-5,.,TRBV7-9,.,CASSSTEYQETQYF,TGTGCCAGCAGCTCGACCGAGTACCAAGAGACCCAGTACTTC
TRBJ1-2,.,TRBV28,.,CASSLHRYGRTF,TGTGCCAGCAGTTTGCACAGGTATGGCCGCACCTTC
TRBJ1-2,TRBD1,TRBV30,.,CAWSGISTGDTYGYTF,TGTGCCTGGAGTGGGATTTCGACAGGGGATACCTATGGCTACACCTTC
TRBJ1-6,.,TRBV9,few,CASSVATGGGGSPLHF,TGTGCCAGCAGCGTAGCTACGGGAGGGGGAGGTTCACCCCTCCACTTT
TRBJ1-1,TRBD1,TRBV5-6,.,CASSSVGTGDTEAFF,TGTGCCAGCAGCTCAGTCGGGACAGGGGACACTGAAGCTTTCTTT